This is a list of T cell receptor beta chains from one sample in a study of regulatory T cells in long-lasting Graves disease. TCRdb itself ran the multiplex PCR reads through MiXCR, one entry per CDR3 protein. The table lists some 460,000 distinct CDR3 sequences, under 20% of them singletons, with 9% to 15% in the top ten. This sample also belongs to another study, concerning T cells in Graves' hyperthyroidism and ophthalmopathy.

The material was peripheral blood mononuclear cells (PBMCs), obtained at new diagnosis, from a patient treated with antithyroid drugs. The receptors originated from a middle-aged man with Graves disease. The CDR3 runs from the conserved cysteine through the conserved F or W. A D gene is named only where the DNA matches it firmly. Where a row states a size, it is once, few, many or the class of an expanded clone; other rows omit it.

d_call,v_call,clone_size,j_call,cdr3_nt,cdr3_aa
-,TRBV12-3/TRBV12-4,many,TRBJ2-1,TGTGCCAGCAGTTTATTATCCGGGGTTGAGCAGTTCTTC,CASSLLSGVEQFF
TRBD2,TRBV28,many,TRBJ2-7,TGTGCCAGCATTCCTAGCGGCAGACCCTACGAGCAGTACTTC,CASIPSGRPYEQYF
-,TRBV29-1,few,TRBJ2-7,TGCAGCGTGGGTCCGGGACACCCCTACGAGCAGTACTTC,CSVGPGHPYEQYF
-,TRBV12-3/TRBV12-4,many,TRBJ2-7,TGTGCCAGCAGCTCCCTCGGGAACGAGCAGTACTTC,CASSSLGNEQYF
-,TRBV20-1,-,TRBJ2-5,TGCAGTGCACTGAGACAGGCGGGAGAGACCCAGTACTTC,CSALRQAGETQYF
TRBD2,TRBV12-3/TRBV12-4,-,TRBJ2-2,TGTGCCAGCAGTTTGGAGCGGCGGGGGGCTATTCGGTCCGGGGAGCTGTTTTTT,CASSLERRGAIRSGELFF
TRBD2,TRBV5-4,-,TRBJ2-3,TGTGCCAGCAGCTCAGCGGGAGTAGCAGGAGATACGCAGTATTTT,CASSSAGVAGDTQYF
-,TRBV11-2,many,TRBJ1-1,TGTGCCAGCAGCTTAGAATTATCTACTGAAGCTTTCTTT,CASSLELSTEAFF
-,TRBV6-2/TRBV6-3,many,TRBJ2-3,TGTGCCAGCAGTTACTCGAGTCCGGGGTTGAGCACAGATACGCAGTATTTT,CASSYSSPGLSTDTQYF
TRBD2,TRBV7-2,-,TRBJ2-1,TGTGCCAGCAGCCCACTAGCGGGCCCCGGGGAGCAGTTCTTC,CASSPLAGPGEQFF
-,TRBV28,many,TRBJ2-5,TGTGCCAGCAGGGGTTCCCAAGAGACCCAGTACTTC,CASRGSQETQYF
TRBD2,TRBV10-3,-,TRBJ2-2,TGTGCCATCAGTGCCGCCGGGACTAGCACCGGGGAGCTGTTTTTT,CAISAAGTSTGELFF
-,TRBV6-2/TRBV6-3,-,TRBJ2-7,TGTGCCAGCAGTCCTAGCGCAGGCTACGAGCAGTACTTC,CASSPSAGYEQYF
-,TRBV6-1,many,TRBJ1-1,TGTGCCAGCAAAGAGTCGGGGCCGACCGGAGCTTTCTTT,CASKESGPTGAFF
-,TRBV3-1,many,TRBJ2-1,TGTGCCAGCAGATCTACCGGGACTGGCTACAATGAGCAGTTCTTC,CASRSTGTGYNEQFF
TRBD2,TRBV3-1,many,TRBJ2-7,TGTGCCAGCAGCCAAGACGTGCTAGCGGGATCAGGCGAGCAGTACTTC,CASSQDVLAGSGEQYF
-,TRBV20-1,many,TRBJ2-5,TGCAGTGCTCCCGGAGCGTCTTCACGGGAGACCCAGTACTTC,CSAPGASSRETQYF
-,TRBV11-2,many,TRBJ1-1,TGTGCCAGCAGCTTAGATCCCAGCCCTAACACTGAAGCTTTCTTT,CASSLDPSPNTEAFF
TRBD1,TRBV27,many,TRBJ2-2,TGTGCCAGCGGCGACAGGGGAAACACCGGGGAGCTGTTTTTT,CASGDRGNTGELFF
-,TRBV24-1,few,TRBJ1-1,TGTGCCACCAGTGATTCCTCGACCCACGCTGAAGCTTTCTTT,CATSDSSTHAEAFF
-,TRBV7-9,many,TRBJ2-2,TGTGCCAGCAGTCAGCCCCTCCCGGGGTGGGACACCGGGGAGCTGTTTTTT,CASSQPLPGWDTGELFF
-,TRBV20-1,-,TRBJ1-2,TGCAGTCCAAGTGAAACGGCTAGCTATGGCTACACCTTC,CSPSETASYGYTF
-,TRBV19,many,TRBJ2-1,TGTGCCAGTAGTATAAGTCGAGGGAGCTCCTACAATGAGCAGTTCTTC,CASSISRGSSYNEQFF
-,TRBV6-1,many,TRBJ2-7,TGTGCCAGCAGCTGGGCTGCGGGACAGAATTATGAGCAGTACTTC,CASSWAAGQNYEQYF
TRBD1,TRBV28,-,TRBJ1-1,TGTGCCAGCAGTTACCCCGGGACAGGGGCCAGGAACACTGAAGCTTTCTTT,CASSYPGTGARNTEAFF
TRBD2,TRBV12-3/TRBV12-4,many,TRBJ2-7,TGTGCCAGCAGTATCAGCGGGAAGGACGAGCAGTACTTC,CASSISGKDEQYF
TRBD2,TRBV2,many,TRBJ2-7,TGTGCCAGCAGGGTAACACTAGCGGGAGTCTACGAGCAGTACTTC,CASRVTLAGVYEQYF
-,TRBV19,few,TRBJ1-1,TGTGCCAGTAGTATGAAGGTCGGCGGGCGAACTGAAGCTTTCTTT,CASSMKVGGRTEAFF
-,TRBV7-3,-,TRBJ2-2,TGTGCCAGCAGCGTCGGGGGTCGTGGCACCGGGGAGCAGTTTTTT,CASSVGGRGTGEQFF